The 14 T cell receptor beta chains presented below share a single source sample, sequenced in a study of shared clonotypes between healthy human individuals (TCRdb year 2020). The method behind the library was the immunoSEQ multiplex PCR assay. TCRdb's version of the immuneACCESS table is confined to in-frame rearrangements and falls short of the full clone set. An unresolved V gene accounts for under half of the shortfall where checked; the remainder is of unknown origin. The sample table lists about 2.4 million clones, 90% to 95% of them with a count of one. The ten largest clones capture approximately 0.36% of the sample. The specimen was naive CD4+ T cells from PBMCs. The cell subset or site label on this specimen signifies: CD45RA+ positively selected. The receptors here all came from a man aged 18 to 30 in good health. Some clones in this sample may be carry-over from other donors' samples.

The chain has TRBV27 and TRBJ2-3, with D possibly being TRBD1 or TRBD2 (5 bases each). The germline V gene encodes CDR1 MNHEY and CDR2 SMNVEV (reference sequence). The ends were cut back, 5 bases at V and 2 bases at J, with 14 bases in the middle. This CDR3 has 15 amino acids. CDR3 sequence (DNA): TGTGCCAGCAGTGACCGGGACCGTATCACAGATACGCAGTATTTT. It yields the protein CASSDRDRITDTQYF.

The gene calls are TRBV5-1 and TRBJ2-5; TRBD2 agrees at 12 bases. V trimming: 1 base; J trimming: 5 bases; junction bases outside the gene matches: 6. The V gene's germline CDR1 is SGHRS and CDR2 YFSETQ. The CDR3 has 16 amino acids. For the CDR3, the DNA is TGCGCCAGCAGCTTGTTTGCTAGCGGGAGGGATGAGACCCAGTACTTC. Amino acid sequence: CASSLFASGRDETQYF.

The chain joins TRBV10-3 to TRBJ2-1; D uncertain. The germline V gene has CDR1 ENHRY and CDR2 SYGVKD. The CDR3 is 15 residues long. The germline V and J ends were trimmed by 6 bases and 8 bases, with 20 bases remaining between them. CDR3 DNA sequence: TGTGCCATCAGAGGCCTCCTTAAGGCCCCCCATGAGCAGTTCTTC. It encodes CAIRGLLKAPHEQFF.

A remark on this clone: Within the sample, other DNA sequences also encode this same CDR3. V gene TRBV9 combines with J gene TRBJ2-2; D could derive from TRBD1 or TRBD2 (6 bases each). Germline CDR1 is SGDLS and CDR2 is YYNGEE. The V and J ends lost 0 bases and 0 bases respectively, with 9 bases between them. CDR3 length: 16 residues. CDR3 sequence: CASSVEGGSNTGELFF. The CDR3 DNA reads TGTGCCAGCAGCGTAGAAGGGGGGTCGAACACCGGGGAGCTGTTTTTT. Variable domain in full (rest from reference TRBV9 and TRBJ2-2): DSGVTQTPKHLITATGQRVTLRCSPRSGDLSVYWYQQSLDQGLQFLIQYYNGEERAKGNILERFSAQQFPDLHSELNLSSLELGDSALYFCASSVEGGSNTGELFFGEGSRLTVL.

This clone was seen a single time. The chain links TRBV28 to TRBJ1-6, with D possibly being TRBD1 (6 bases). CDR3 size: 13 residues. The V end lost 9 bases, the J end lost 7 bases, and 13 bases lay between the germline ends. Germline CDR1 is MDHEN and CDR2 is SYDVKM. The CDR3: CASMGGRNSPLHF. CDR3 nucleotides: TGTGCCAGTATGGGGGGCAGGAATTCACCCCTCCACTTT.

This chain links TRBV6-5 with TRBJ2-7; 7 bases are shared with TRBD1. The CDR3 consists of 16 residues. From germline, CDR1 is MNHEY and CDR2 SVGAGI. The J segment lost 3 bases and the V segment lost 2 bases, leaving 10 bases of the junction unmatched. This chain's CDR3 is CASSYLYRDSFYEQYF. In nucleotides, the CDR3 is TGTGCCAGCAGTTACCTATACCGGGACAGCTTCTACGAGCAGTACTTC.

The rearrangement uses TRBV28 and TRBJ2-7; TRBD1 agrees at 7 bases. CDR3 length: 15 residues. CDR1 is MDHEN and CDR2 is SYDVKM in the germline V gene. After removal of 5 bases from V and 5 bases from J, the junction contained 12 bases not matched to a gene. The CDR3 is CASSQPDRSIDEQYF. As DNA, the CDR3 is TGTGCCAGCAGTCAACCGGACAGGTCGATCGACGAGCAGTACTTC.

The chain combines TRBV19 with TRBJ2-5, with TRBD2 as a possible D gene (5 bases). The V gene lost 3 bases and the J gene lost 3 bases, with 20 bases spanning the gap. Germline assignment: CDR1 LNHDA and CDR2 SQIVND (reference sequence). This CDR3 spans 17 amino acids. The CDR3: CASSIFRPSRTKETQYF. For the CDR3, the DNA is TGTGCCAGTAGTATTTTCAGGCCTAGCAGAACTAAAGAGACCCAGTACTTC. Looking up the rest from reference TRBV19 and TRBJ2-5 gives the full variable domain: DGGITQSPKYLFRKEGQNVTLSCEQNLNHDAMYWYRQDPGQGLRLIYYSQIVNDFQKGDIAEGYSVSREKKESFPLTVTSAQKNPTAFYLCASSIFRPSRTKETQYFGPGTRLLVL.

V usage is TRBV7-6 and J usage is TRBJ2-3, with no clear D. V gave up 5 bases and J gave up 6 bases, with 15 bases separating them. This CDR3 has 14 amino acids. Per germline, CDR1 SGHVS and CDR2 FNYEAQ. The CDR3: CASSAPARSDTQYF. The CDR3 coding sequence is TGTGCCAGCAGCGCGCCGGCACGCTCGGATACGCAGTATTTT.

The chain combines TRBV11-2 with TRBJ2-7; D is undetermined. V was shortened by 5 bases and J by 2 bases, with 13 bases between the two germline ends. CDR3 length equals 14 residues. The germline CDR1 and CDR2 sequences are SGHAT and FQNNGV. The CDR3 spells CASSEIHTTYEQYF. CDR3 sequence (DNA): TGTGCCAGCAGCGAAATACACACCACCTACGAGCAGTACTTC.

The chain joins TRBV6-1 to TRBJ1-2; the D gene is possibly TRBD1 (6 bases). V lost 10 bases to trimming and J lost 4 bases, with 16 bases between them. The CDR3 runs 13 residues. The germline gives CDR1 MNHNS, CDR2 SASEGT. CDR3 sequence: CATPTGTFYGYTF. The CDR3 nucleotides are TGTGCCACACCGACAGGAACCTTCTATGGCTACACCTTC.

The CDR3 DNA follows: TGTGCCAGCAGTGAATTGGCAGGGCCGGACTATGGCTACACCTTC. Amino acid sequence: CASSELAGPDYGYTF. V gene TRBV25-1 combines with J gene TRBJ1-2, with D possibly matching TRBD1 (5 bases). The V gene's germline CDR1 is MGHDK and CDR2 SYGVNS. V was shortened by 1 base and J by 3 bases, with 12 bases between the two germline ends. The CDR3 spans 15 residues.

This clone was seen only once. J is TRBJ1-2 and V is TRBV11-2; 7 bases line up with TRBD1. Germline values: CDR1 SGHAT, CDR2 FQNNGV. V was clipped by 3 bases and J by 5 bases; unmatched bases: 9. The CDR3 has 15 amino acids. CDR3 sequence reads: CASSLRGTVGYGYTF. CDR3 sequence (DNA): TGTGCCAGCAGCTTGCGCGGGACAGTGGGTTATGGCTACACCTTC.

The V and J genes are TRBV29-1 and TRBJ2-7; possibly TRBD1 or TRBD2 for D (5 bases each). The CDR3 is 13 amino acids. Germline V gene data show CDR1 as SQVTM and CDR2 as ANQGSEA. Trimming removed 4 bases from V and 2 bases from J, with 12 bases in between. The CDR3 DNA reads TGCAGCGTTGGGCAGGGAGAACCCTACGAGCAGTACTTC. Translating gives CSVGQGEPYEQYF.